A selection of T cell receptor beta chains follows, all from one sample in a study of cytomegalovirus exposure and HLA in healthy donors. Measured with immunoSEQ multiplex PCR; TCRdb has only the in-frame clones, and not every one. The sample comprises 150,000 to 200,000 clones, 82% of which are singletons, and 1.5% rests with the top ten. Sequenced input: PBMCs. The receptors shown here come from a girl under 18 in good health and CMV-seropositive. The CDR3 runs from the conserved cysteine through the conserved F or W. The order of the fields is J gene, clone size, V gene, D gene, CDR3 protein, CDR3 DNA. The D gene is left open where the match is weak. Clone size, where shown, is once, few, many, or a class for clones that have expanded.

j_call: TRBJ1-1
clone_size: .
v_call: TRBV4-1
d_call: .
cdr3_aa: CASSPQRQPNTEAFF
cdr3_nt: TGCGCCAGCAGCCCCCAGAGGCAGCCGAACACTGAAGCTTTCTTT

j_call: TRBJ2-3
clone_size: .
v_call: TRBV30
d_call: .
cdr3_aa: CAWSVLEGTDTQYF
cdr3_nt: TGTGCCTGGAGTGTGCTGGAGGGTACAGATACGCAGTATTTT

j_call: TRBJ2-7
clone_size: .
v_call: TRBV27
d_call: .
cdr3_aa: CASSSLASTDSFHEQYF
cdr3_nt: TGTGCCAGCAGCTCTTTGGCCTCAACGGACAGTTTCCACGAGCAGTACTTC

j_call: TRBJ2-4
clone_size: .
v_call: TRBV18
d_call: .
cdr3_aa: CASSPTGAKNIQYF
cdr3_nt: TGTGCCAGCTCACCAACCGGAGCCAAAAACATTCAGTACTTC

j_call: TRBJ1-2
clone_size: few
v_call: TRBV29-1
d_call: TRBD1
cdr3_aa: CSAASGTDNYGYTF
cdr3_nt: TGCAGCGCCGCCTCCGGGACAGACAACTATGGCTACACCTTC

j_call: TRBJ1-5
clone_size: .
v_call: TRBV28
d_call: .
cdr3_aa: CASSPETGRNNQPQHF
cdr3_nt: TGTGCCAGCAGTCCCGAGACGGGTAGGAACAATCAGCCCCAGCATTTT

j_call: TRBJ2-1
clone_size: .
v_call: TRBV6-5
d_call: .
cdr3_aa: CASRFQGLNEQFF
cdr3_nt: TGTGCCAGCAGATTCCAGGGACTCAATGAGCAGTTCTTC

j_call: TRBJ2-7
clone_size: .
v_call: TRBV27
d_call: .
cdr3_aa: CASSLGSQYEQYF
cdr3_nt: TGTGCCAGCAGCCTAGGGAGCCAATACGAGCAGTACTTC

j_call: TRBJ1-1
clone_size: .
v_call: TRBV9
d_call: .
cdr3_aa: CASSREGTEAFF
cdr3_nt: TGTGCCAGCAGCCGGGAGGGTACTGAAGCTTTCTTT

j_call: TRBJ2-2
clone_size: .
v_call: TRBV7-6
d_call: TRBD1
cdr3_aa: CASSLALWDRNTGELFF
cdr3_nt: TGTGCCAGCAGCTTAGCTCTCTGGGACAGGAACACCGGGGAGCTGTTTTTT

j_call: TRBJ2-7
clone_size: .
v_call: TRBV27
d_call: TRBD2
cdr3_aa: CASRQAGDYEQYF
cdr3_nt: TGTGCCAGCAGACAAGCGGGAGACTACGAGCAGTACTTC

j_call: TRBJ2-1
clone_size: .
v_call: TRBV21-1
d_call: .
cdr3_aa: CASEQRRRYNEQFF
cdr3_nt: TGTGCCAGCGAACAGCGGCGGAGATACAATGAGCAGTTCTTC

j_call: TRBJ1-4
clone_size: .
v_call: TRBV2
d_call: .
cdr3_aa: CASGSGGWSEKLFF
cdr3_nt: TGTGCCAGCGGCTCCGGAGGATGGAGTGAAAAACTGTTTTTT

j_call: TRBJ1-2
clone_size: few
v_call: TRBV19
d_call: .
cdr3_aa: CASSISRGRDGYGYTF
cdr3_nt: TGTGCCAGTAGTATTTCCAGGGGCAGGGACGGCTATGGCTACACCTTC

j_call: TRBJ2-7
clone_size: .
v_call: TRBV5-1
d_call: TRBD2
cdr3_aa: CASSQLAGGSYEQYF
cdr3_nt: TGCGCCAGCAGTCAACTAGCGGGAGGCTCCTACGAGCAGTACTTC

j_call: TRBJ2-1
clone_size: .
v_call: TRBV6-1
d_call: TRBD2
cdr3_aa: CASSEIAGGGRWSYNEQFF
cdr3_nt: TGTGCCAGCAGTGAGATAGCGGGAGGAGGGAGATGGTCCTACAATGAGCAGTTCTTC

j_call: TRBJ2-5
clone_size: .
v_call: TRBV7-6
d_call: .
cdr3_aa: CASSLVEDWKETQYF
cdr3_nt: TGTGCCAGCAGCTTAGTCGAGGACTGGAAAGAGACCCAGTACTTC

j_call: TRBJ2-1
clone_size: .
v_call: TRBV30
d_call: TRBD2
cdr3_aa: CAWAGTSGGDEQFF
cdr3_nt: TGTGCCTGGGCTGGGACTAGCGGGGGAGATGAGCAGTTCTTC

j_call: TRBJ2-3
clone_size: .
v_call: TRBV7-2
d_call: TRBD2
cdr3_aa: CASSLQGTSGSTDTQYF
cdr3_nt: TGTGCCAGCAGCTTACAAGGGACTAGCGGAAGCACAGATACGCAGTATTTT

j_call: TRBJ2-7
clone_size: .
v_call: TRBV13
d_call: .
cdr3_aa: CASSVERDEQYF
cdr3_nt: TGTGCCAGCAGCGTTGAGCGCGACGAGCAGTACTTC

j_call: TRBJ2-5
clone_size: .
v_call: TRBV7-9
d_call: .
cdr3_aa: CASSPFRSRQGETQYF
cdr3_nt: TGTGCCAGCAGCCCATTTAGGTCCCGACAAGGAGAGACCCAGTACTTC

j_call: TRBJ2-1
clone_size: .
v_call: TRBV4-2
d_call: .
cdr3_aa: CASSQSTGTYYNEQFF
cdr3_nt: TGTGCCAGTAGCCAATCGACCGGGACTTATTACAATGAGCAGTTCTTC

j_call: TRBJ1-2
clone_size: .
v_call: TRBV18
d_call: .
cdr3_aa: CASSPPSRDGYTF
cdr3_nt: TGTGCCAGCTCACCACCGTCTCGGGATGGCTACACCTTC

j_call: TRBJ1-1
clone_size: .
v_call: TRBV19
d_call: TRBD1
cdr3_aa: CASTVGTAMNTEAFF
cdr3_nt: TGTGCCAGTACGGTGGGGACAGCCATGAACACTGAAGCTTTCTTT